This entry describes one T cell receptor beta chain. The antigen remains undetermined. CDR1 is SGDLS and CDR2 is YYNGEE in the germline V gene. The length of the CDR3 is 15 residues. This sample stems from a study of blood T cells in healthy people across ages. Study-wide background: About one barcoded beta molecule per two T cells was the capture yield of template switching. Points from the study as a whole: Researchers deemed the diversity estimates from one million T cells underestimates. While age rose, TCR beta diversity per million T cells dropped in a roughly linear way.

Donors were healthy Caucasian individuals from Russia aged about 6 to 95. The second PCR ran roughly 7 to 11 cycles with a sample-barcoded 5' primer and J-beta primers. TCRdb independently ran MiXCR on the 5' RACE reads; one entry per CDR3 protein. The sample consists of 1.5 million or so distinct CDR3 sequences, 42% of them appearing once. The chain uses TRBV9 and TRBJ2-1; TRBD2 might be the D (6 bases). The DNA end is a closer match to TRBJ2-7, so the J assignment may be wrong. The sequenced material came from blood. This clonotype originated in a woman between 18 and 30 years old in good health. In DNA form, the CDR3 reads TGTGCCAGCAGCCCGGGTCCCGGAGGGTACAATGAGCAGTACTTC. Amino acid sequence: CASSPGPGGYNEQYF.